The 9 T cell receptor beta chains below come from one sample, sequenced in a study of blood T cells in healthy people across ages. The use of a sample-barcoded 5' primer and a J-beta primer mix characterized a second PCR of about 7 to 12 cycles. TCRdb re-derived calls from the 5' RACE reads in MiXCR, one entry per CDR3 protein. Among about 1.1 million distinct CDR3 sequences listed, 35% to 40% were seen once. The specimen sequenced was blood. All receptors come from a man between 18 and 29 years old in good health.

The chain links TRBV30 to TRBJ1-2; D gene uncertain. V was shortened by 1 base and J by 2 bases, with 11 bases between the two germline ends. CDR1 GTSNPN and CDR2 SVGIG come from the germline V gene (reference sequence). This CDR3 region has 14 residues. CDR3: CAWSGLEGNYGYTF. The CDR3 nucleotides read TGTGCCTGGAGTGGCCTGGAAGGAAACTATGGCTACACCTTC.

The CDR3 sequence: CSALDTDGSNQPQHF. Written as DNA, the CDR3 is TGCAGTGCTCTTGACACGGACGGTAGCAATCAGCCCCAGCATTTT. The chain carries TRBV20-1 and TRBJ1-5; D is unresolved. V gave up 5 bases and J gave up 0 bases, with 14 bases separating them. The V gene's germline CDR1 is DFQATT and CDR2 SNEGSKA (reference sequence). The CDR3 extends over 15 amino acids.

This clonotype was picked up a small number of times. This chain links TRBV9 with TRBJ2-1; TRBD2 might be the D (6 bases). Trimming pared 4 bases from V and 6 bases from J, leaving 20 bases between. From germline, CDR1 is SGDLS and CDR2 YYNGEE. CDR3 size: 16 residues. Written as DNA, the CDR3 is TGTGCCAGCAGCCCTATGGGGACGGCAGCGGGCAATGAGCAGTTCTTC. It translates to CASSPMGTAAGNEQFF.

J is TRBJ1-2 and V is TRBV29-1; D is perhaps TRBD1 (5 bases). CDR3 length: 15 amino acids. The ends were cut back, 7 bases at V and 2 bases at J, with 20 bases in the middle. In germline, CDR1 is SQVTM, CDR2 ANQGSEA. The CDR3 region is CSGRLWDRGNYGYTF. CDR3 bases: TGCAGCGGTCGATTGTGGGACCGGGGAAACTATGGCTACACCTTC.

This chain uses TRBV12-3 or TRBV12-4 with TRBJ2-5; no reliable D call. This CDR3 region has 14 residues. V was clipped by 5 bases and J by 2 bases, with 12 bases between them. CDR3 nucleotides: TGTGCCAGCAGTCAGGCCGGTGGGCAAGAGACCCAGTACTTC. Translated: CASSQAGGQETQYF.

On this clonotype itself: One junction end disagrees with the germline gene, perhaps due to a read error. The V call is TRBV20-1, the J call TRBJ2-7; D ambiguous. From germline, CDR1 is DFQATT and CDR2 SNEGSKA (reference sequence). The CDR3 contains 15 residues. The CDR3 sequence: CSARDMVATYNEQYF. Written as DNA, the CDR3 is TGCAGCGCTAGAGATATGGTGGCAACTTACAATGAGCAGTACTTC.

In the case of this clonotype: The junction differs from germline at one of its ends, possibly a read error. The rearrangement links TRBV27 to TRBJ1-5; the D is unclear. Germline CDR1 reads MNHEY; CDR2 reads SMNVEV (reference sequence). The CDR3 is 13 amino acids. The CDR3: CASSLGSKQPQHF. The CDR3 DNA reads TGTGCCAGCAGTTTGGGGAGCAAGCAGCCCCAGCATTTT.

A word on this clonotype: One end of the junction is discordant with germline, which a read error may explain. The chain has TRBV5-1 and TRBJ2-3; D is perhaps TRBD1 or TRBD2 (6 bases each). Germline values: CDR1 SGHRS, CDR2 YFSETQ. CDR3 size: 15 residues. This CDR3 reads CASGLQGRNTDTQYF. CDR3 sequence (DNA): TGCGCCAGCGGCTTGCAGGGGAGGAACACAGATACGCAGTATTTT.

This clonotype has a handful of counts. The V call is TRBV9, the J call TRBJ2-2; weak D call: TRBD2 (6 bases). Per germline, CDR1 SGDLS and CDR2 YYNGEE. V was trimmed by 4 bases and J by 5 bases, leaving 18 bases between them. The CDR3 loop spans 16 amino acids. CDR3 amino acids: CASSPLRGVGTGELFF. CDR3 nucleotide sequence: TGTGCCAGCAGCCCTCTGCGGGGAGTAGGGACCGGGGAGCTGTTTTTT.